This passage covers 5 T cell receptor beta chains from one sample sequenced in a study of cytotoxic CD8 clonotypes in ibrutinib-treated CLL. Method: immunoSEQ multiplex PCR; TCRdb's copy keeps in-frame clones and lacks some. The sample includes under 150,000 clones, approximately 90% of them seen just once. This sample comprised PBMCs, obtained after 12 months of ibrutinib treatment. Source of these receptors: a human donor with chronic lymphocytic leukemia.

The V call is TRBV5-5, the J call TRBJ2-7; 16 bases align to TRBD2. Germline V gene sequence: CDR1 SGHKS, CDR2 YYEKEE (reference sequence). The junction had 10 bases not matched to a gene; V was cut back by 0 bases and J by 4 bases. The CDR3 totals 19 residues. CDR3 region: CASSLVGLAGGPPGYEQYF. The CDR3 DNA sequence: TGTGCCAGCAGCTTGGTGGGACTAGCGGGAGGGCCCCCAGGGTACGAGCAGTACTTC.

This clone was detected only once. This sequence joins TRBV27 and TRBJ1-5, with a possible D match to TRBD1 (5 bases). CDR1 is MNHEY, CDR2 SMNVEV, per germline (reference sequence). V dropped 2 bases and J dropped 3 bases, with 11 bases sitting between them. The CDR3 has 15 amino acids. In nucleotides, the CDR3 is TGTGCCAGCAGTTTAACGGCAGGGACCAATCAGCCCCAGCATTTT. Encoded protein: CASSLTAGTNQPQHF.

The J gene is TRBJ1-5, the V gene TRBV2; D remains unclear. This CDR3 has 12 residues. Trimming left V 4 bases short and J 4 bases short, with 5 bases between. CDR1 is SNHLY, CDR2 FYNNEI, per germline. The CDR3 loop is CASSVQNQPQHF. For the CDR3, the DNA is TGTGCCAGCAGTGTCCAAAATCAGCCCCAGCATTTT. Full variable domain (outside the CDR3, taken from reference TRBV2 and TRBJ1-5): EPEVTQTPSHQVTQMGQEVILRCVPISNHLYFYWYRQILGQKVEFLVSFYNNEISEKSEIFDDQFSVERPDGSNFTLKIRSTKLEDSAMYFCASSVQNQPQHFGDGTRLSIL.

This chain connects TRBV25-1 to TRBJ2-3; weak D call: TRBD1 (6 bases). The CDR3 length is 12 residues. The germline V and J ends were trimmed by 8 bases and 3 bases, with 9 bases remaining between them. The germline V gene encodes CDR1 MGHDK and CDR2 SYGVNS. DNA of the CDR3: TGTGCCAGCGTTAGGGGGACAGATACGCAGTATTTT. This encodes CASVRGTDTQYF.

V is TRBV27 and J is TRBJ1-2; TRBD1 matches 11 bases. Germline trimming cut 0 bases from V and 4 bases from J; bases unmatched to any gene: 4. The CDR3 length is 16 residues. Germline values: CDR1 MNHEY, CDR2 SMNVEV (reference sequence). In DNA form, the CDR3 reads TGTGCCAGCAGTTTATCTGCCGGGACAGGGGGCTATGGCTACACCTTC. This encodes CASSLSAGTGGYGYTF.